This passage covers 18 T cell receptor beta chains from one sample sequenced in a study of T cells in Graves' hyperthyroidism and ophthalmopathy. Template material for amplifying TCR beta CDR3 regions consisted of RNA transcripts. The HTBI primer set was used in a first-round RT-PCR of the TCR CDR3. MiXCR, run by TCRdb on the multiplex PCR reads, gives a single entry per CDR3 protein. This sample has about 200,000 distinct CDR3 sequences; around 16% occur once, and the top ten carry about 50%. Sequencing was done on a sample of blood. The receptor source for this set is a woman aged 50 to 60 with Graves' hyperthyroidism.

In its sample, this clonotype was seen a few times. The chain recombines TRBV3-1 with TRBJ1-6; 9 bases are shared with TRBD1. The germline V gene has CDR1 LGHDT and CDR2 YNNKEL (reference sequence). Losses at the gene ends were 6 bases for V and 7 bases for J; bases not matched to a gene: 7. CDR3 length: 15 amino acids. The CDR3: CASSSGQGRNSPLHF. CDR3 sequence (DNA): TGTGCCAGCAGTTCTGGACAGGGGAGGAATTCACCCCTCCACTTT.

The sample holds many counts of this clonotype. The gene calls are TRBV7-2 and TRBJ1-1; the D is unclear. CDR1 and CDR2 (germline): SGHTA, FQGNSA. This CDR3 has 15 amino acids. V was trimmed by 5 bases and J by 0 bases, leaving 13 bases between them. CDR3 nucleotides: TGTGCCAGCAGCCAAAGCCGAAACCTGAACACTGAAGCTTTCTTT. Translating gives CASSQSRNLNTEAFF.

This chain connects TRBV29-1 to TRBJ1-1, with D possibly being TRBD1 (5 bases). Trimming stripped 3 bases from V and 3 bases from J, with 11 bases between. The CDR3 extends over 13 amino acids. Germline lookup yields CDR1 SQVTM and CDR2 ANQGSEA. CDR3 DNA sequence: TGCAGCGTTGAGGGGGGGGTATACACTGAAGCTTTCTTT. It yields the protein CSVEGGVYTEAFF.

Many counts were recorded for this clonotype. The CDR3: CAGGTSGSADTQYF. The CDR3 region has the DNA TGTGCCGGCGGGACTAGCGGGAGCGCAGATACGCAGTATTTT. The gene calls are TRBV2 and TRBJ2-3; the match to TRBD2 covers 14 bases. J gave up 4 bases and V 11 bases, and 5 bases lay outside the gene matches. The germline CDR1 and CDR2 sequences are SNHLY and FYNNEI. This CDR3 comprises 14 residues. The entire variable domain, with the rest obtained from reference TRBV2 and TRBJ2-3, is as follows: EPEVTQTPSHQVTQMGQEVILRCVPISNHLYFYWYRQILGQKVEFLVSFYNNEISEKSEIFDDQFSVERPDGSNFTLKIRSTKLEDSAMYFCAGGTSGSADTQYFGPGTRLTVL.

In this sample, this clonotype turned up many times. The chain carries TRBV5-1 and TRBJ1-5; D unresolved. Between the trimmed V and J ends, which lost 0 bases and 5 bases, there was a span of 6 bases. The length of the CDR3 is 13 residues. The germline gives CDR1 SGHRS, CDR2 YFSETQ. The CDR3 region has the DNA TGCGCCAGCAGCTTGGGACCCGATCAGCCCCAGCATTTT. Translating it yields CASSLGPDQPQHF.

This clonotype was recorded a few times. The chain is built from TRBV20-1 and TRBJ2-7; 14 bases agree with TRBD2. Germline V gene data show CDR1 as DFQATT and CDR2 as SNEGSKA (reference sequence). After removal of 0 bases from V and 3 bases from J, the junction contained 4 bases not matched to a gene. The CDR3 length is 16 residues. DNA for the CDR3: TGCAGTGCTAGAGATGAGGGACTAGCGGGAGACTACGAGCAGTACTTC. Its protein is CSARDEGLAGDYEQYF.

At least ten counts were recorded for this clonotype. This chain joins TRBV7-8 and TRBJ1-1, with D unclear. Germline loops: CDR1 SGHVS, CDR2 FQNEAQ. V lost 5 bases and J 2 bases, leaving 15 bases between the germline ends. The CDR3 runs to 15 residues. CDR3 sequence: CASSQKRRGNTEAFF. In DNA form, the CDR3 reads TGTGCCAGCAGCCAAAAACGGCGGGGAAACACTGAAGCTTTCTTT.

This sequence joins TRBV24-1 and TRBJ2-1, with no clear D. This CDR3 contains 14 residues. Germline values: CDR1 KGHDR, CDR2 SFDVKD. V was cut by 2 bases and J by 5 bases, with 9 bases left in between. The CDR3 DNA sequence: TGTGCCACCAGTGATTCGGCTAGGAACAATGAGCAGTTCTTC. It encodes CATSDSARNNEQFF.

This clonotype was counted many times. The J gene is TRBJ1-2, the V gene TRBV4-1, with D uncertain. Trimming left V 0 bases short and J 7 bases short, with 12 bases between. Germline V gene lookup returns CDR1 MGHRA and CDR2 YSYEKL. CDR3 length: 14 residues. CDR3 residues: CASSQDQGLGGYTF. In DNA form, the CDR3 reads TGCGCCAGCAGCCAAGATCAAGGGCTCGGTGGCTACACCTTC.

DNA for the CDR3: TGTGCCAGCAGGGGCCCTGTCACGGCCCAGCATTTT. Encoded protein: CASRGPVTAQHF. The J gene is TRBJ1-5, the V gene TRBV28; D call uncertain. The CDR3 sequence is 12 residues long. The V gene's germline CDR1 is MDHEN and CDR2 SYDVKM. V lost 6 bases and J 11 bases, leaving 14 bases between the germline ends.

The chain is built from TRBV7-2 and TRBJ2-2, with 10 bases lining up with TRBD2. The CDR3 totals 17 residues. Germline values: CDR1 SGHTA, CDR2 FQGNSA. After removal of 4 bases from V and 3 bases from J, the junction contained 8 bases not matched to a gene. CDR3 coding DNA: TGTGCCAGCAGCTCCCCTCTGCTAGCGGGGGACACCGGGGAGCTGTTTTTT. It is translated as CASSSPLLAGDTGELFF.

Only one count was recorded for this clonotype. The chain uses TRBV19 and TRBJ1-3; TRBD1 aligns across 9 bases. The junction had 8 bases not matched to a gene; V was cut back by 4 bases and J by 4 bases. This CDR3 has 16 amino acids. CDR1 and CDR2 from the germline V gene are LNHDA and SQIVND (reference sequence). The CDR3 is CASSNRDRVAGNTIYF. For the CDR3, the DNA is TGTGCCAGTAGTAACCGGGACAGGGTTGCCGGAAACACCATATATTTT. The full variable domain, rest sourced from reference TRBV19 and TRBJ1-3, is DGGITQSPKYLFRKEGQNVTLSCEQNLNHDAMYWYRQDPGQGLRLIYYSQIVNDFQKGDIAEGYSVSREKKESFPLTVTSAQKNPTAFYLCASSNRDRVAGNTIYFGEGSWLTVV.

This clonotype has a count of ten or more. The junction differs from germline at one of its ends, possibly a read error. The chain has TRBV28 and TRBJ1-2, with D possibly being TRBD1 (5 bases). CDR3 size: 15 residues. Germline V gene lookup returns CDR1 MDHEN and CDR2 SYDVKM. The CDR3 DNA reads TGTGCCAGCAGTCCACCCGGGGGAGGACGCTATGGCTACGCCTTC. This translates into CASSPPGGGRYGYAF.

This clonotype was picked up many times. CDR3 sequence: CASSLGRNLNTEAFF. The CDR3 DNA sequence: TGTGCCAGCAGCTTAGGACGGAATCTGAACACTGAAGCTTTCTTT. The chain is built from TRBV11-2 and TRBJ1-1; D ambiguous. V lost 1 base, J lost 0 bases, and 9 bases lay in between. Germline values: CDR1 SGHAT, CDR2 FQNNGV. The CDR3 is 15 residues long.

This clonotype was found many times. The gene calls are TRBV5-1 and TRBJ2-1; 8 bases are shared with TRBD2. The V gene's germline CDR1 is SGHRS and CDR2 YFSETQ. The CDR3 consists of 16 residues. The trim removed 0 bases at V and 6 bases at J, leaving 8 bases unmatched. CDR3 DNA sequence: TGCGCCAGCAGCTTGGCCGTAGCGGGACCTCGCAATGAGCAGTTCTTC. This encodes CASSLAVAGPRNEQFF.

As regards this clonotype: This may come from a read error, since a much larger clone is one base off. The chain combines TRBV29-1 with TRBJ2-7; D not certain. The V gene's germline CDR1 is SQVTM and CDR2 ANQGSEA. The CDR3 consists of 12 residues. The CDR3 spells CSVELTPYGQYF. For the CDR3, the DNA is TGCAGCGTTGAATTAACACCCTACGGGCAGTACTTC.

This clonotype was seen a few times. This chain links TRBV9 with TRBJ2-7; the D gene is possibly TRBD1 (6 bases). Germline V gives CDR1 SGDLS, CDR2 YYNGEE. Trimming shortened V by 2 bases and J by 3 bases, and 12 bases separated the two germline ends. There are 14 residues in the CDR3. Here the CDR3 DNA reads TGTGCCAGCAGCGTTCGACAGGAGAACTACGAGCAGTACTTC. It codes for CASSVRQENYEQYF.

This clonotype was observed many times. The V and J genes are TRBV11-2 and TRBJ1-2; D is ambiguous. Germline V gene lookup returns CDR1 SGHAT and CDR2 FQNNGV. The CDR3 has 13 amino acids. V was clipped by 7 bases and J by 11 bases, with 20 bases between them. The CDR3 sequence: CASIFRGAMAYTF. The DNA of the CDR3 is TGTGCCAGCATCTTCCGGGGAGCTATGGCGTACACCTTC.